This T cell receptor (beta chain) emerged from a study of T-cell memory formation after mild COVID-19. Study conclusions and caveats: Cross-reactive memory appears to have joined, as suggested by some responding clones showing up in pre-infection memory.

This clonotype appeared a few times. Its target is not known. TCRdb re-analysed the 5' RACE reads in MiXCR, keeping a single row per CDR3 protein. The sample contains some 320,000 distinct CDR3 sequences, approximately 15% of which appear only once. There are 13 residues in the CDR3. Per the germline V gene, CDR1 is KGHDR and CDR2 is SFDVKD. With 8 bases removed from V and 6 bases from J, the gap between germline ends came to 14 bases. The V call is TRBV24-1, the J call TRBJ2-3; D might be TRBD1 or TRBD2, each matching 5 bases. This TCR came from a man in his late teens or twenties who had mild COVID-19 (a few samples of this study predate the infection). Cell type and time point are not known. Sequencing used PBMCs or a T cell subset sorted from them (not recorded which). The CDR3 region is CATTLTGADTQYF. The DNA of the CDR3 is TGTGCCACCACACTCACCGGGGCCGATACGCAGTATTTT.